The T cell receptor (beta chain) described here comes from a study of blood T cell repertoires in COVID-19. Background on the study: Samples taken during acute and convalescent COVID-19 were collected in the United States, Italy and Spain. Sample material is recorded as cDNA or gDNA derived from T cells, B-cell-depleted T cells, or PBMCs.

Deletions cut 6 bases from V and 2 bases from J, with 10 bases between. The V gene's germline CDR1 is MNHEY and CDR2 SVGEGT. This CDR3 comprises 13 residues. Methods used by the authors: It was from reference gene primer amplification that nucleated cell counts were estimated. Generated by immunoSEQ multiplex PCR, the TCRdb table keeps only in-frame clones and is missing some. D and trimming come from the DNA, and the V and J calls and clone size come from that table. This sample has 70,000 or so clones, with roughly 90% found just once. Sequenced: peripheral blood. The receptor comes from a man in his fifties or sixties with acute or convalescent COVID-19. The rearrangement uses TRBV6-2 or TRBV6-3 and TRBJ1-2, with D perhaps TRBD1 (6 bases). CDR3 sequence: CASSFDRNYGYTF. The CDR3 bases are TGTGCCAGCAGCTTCGACAGGAACTATGGCTACACCTTC.